These T cell receptor beta chains were read from a single sample in a study of response to subunit inactivated influenza vaccine. MiXCR was run by TCRdb on the RT-PCR reads, yielding one entry per CDR3 protein. The profile covers approximately 290,000 distinct CDR3 sequences, with approximately 20% appearing a single time and around 10% taken by the ten largest. Source: PBMCs from blood, taken approximately 22 months after vaccination. These receptor sequences come from a man in his fifties or sixties who received an inactivated influenza vaccine. CDR3s include the opening cysteine and the closing phenylalanine or tryptophan. Fields, in order: D gene, CDR3 length, V gene, J gene, clone size, CDR3 DNA, CDR3 protein. D genes are given only for firm matches. For some rows the clone size is stated as once, few or many, or as a class when expanded; others skip it.

NA,13,TRBV5-1,TRBJ2-1,NA,TGCGCCAGCAGCTCGCGGGACTCCCATGAGCAGTTCTTC,CASSSRDSHEQFF
NA,14,TRBV6-5,TRBJ1-1,NA,TGTGCCAGCAGTTACTTCGGCGAGGGGTCTGAAGCTTTCTTT,CASSYFGEGSEAFF
TRBD1,15,TRBV12-3/TRBV12-4,TRBJ1-2,NA,TGTGCCAGCAGTACCCTAGACAGGGGGCGGGGTGGCTACACCTTC,CASSTLDRGRGGYTF
NA,15,TRBV5-1,TRBJ2-1,NA,TGCGCCAGCAGCTTGGCCGGGACTCCCTACAATGAGCAGTTCTTC,CASSLAGTPYNEQFF
TRBD2,18,TRBV7-6,TRBJ2-3,few,TGTGCCAGCAGCTTAGGACTAGCGGGAGGGCCCGCTACAGATACGCAGTATTTT,CASSLGLAGGPATDTQYF
TRBD1,15,TRBV25-1,TRBJ2-2,NA,TGTGCCAGCAGTGAATGGGGACAGGTCACCGGGGAGCTGTTTTTT,CASSEWGQVTGELFF
NA,13,TRBV12-3/TRBV12-4,TRBJ2-7,few,TGTGCCAGCAGTTTTGGCAGGTCGTTCGAGCAGTACTTC,CASSFGRSFEQYF
NA,16,TRBV4-3,TRBJ2-3,NA,TGCGCCAGCAGCCTTTCTAGTAGGCAAGGCACAGATACGCAGTATTTT,CASSLSSRQGTDTQYF
NA,16,TRBV2,TRBJ2-3,few,TGTGCCAGCAGGACCTCCACAGGGCCCCGCACAGATACGCAGTATTTT,CASRTSTGPRTDTQYF
TRBD2,16,TRBV3-1,TRBJ2-1,few,TGTGCCAGCAGCCAAGTGAGGCTAGCGGGCTACAATGAGCAGTTCTTC,CASSQVRLAGYNEQFF
TRBD2,17,TRBV11-2,TRBJ2-3,NA,TGTGCCAGCAGCAGAATTAGCGGGAGGGCCTTCACAGATACGCAGTATTTT,CASSRISGRAFTDTQYF